What follows are 9 T cell receptor beta chains derived from one specimen sequenced in a study of blood T cell repertoires in COVID-19. Sequencing was performed with immunoSEQ multiplex PCR; in TCRdb, only in-frame clones are kept and a portion is missing. Found here are some 200,000 clones, about 86% of them singletons; the top ten hold around 15%. The sequencing input was peripheral blood. These receptors were taken from a man aged 25 to 40 with active or convalescent COVID-19.

The chain couples TRBV3-1 (or the pseudogene TRBV3-2) to TRBJ1-2; no clear D. This CDR3 contains 15 residues. V gave up 1 base and J gave up 5 bases, with 14 bases separating them. Germline V lookup: CDR1 LGHDT, CDR2 YNNKEL (reference sequence). This CDR3 reads CASSQGTVAWYGYTF. The CDR3 DNA reads TGTGCCAGCAGCCAAGGCACGGTTGCTTGGTATGGCTACACCTTC.

This chain connects TRBV24-1 to TRBJ1-2, with 8 bases aligning to TRBD1. Trimming took 6 bases from V and 8 from J; bases not matched to a gene: 7. This CDR3 has 13 residues. CDR1 KGHDR and CDR2 SFDVKD come from the germline V gene. The CDR3 spells CATSPGQGKGYTF. Here the CDR3 DNA reads TGTGCCACCAGTCCCGGACAGGGTAAAGGCTACACCTTC.

This clone has a handful of counts. CDR3 in DNA: TGTGCCATCAGTGAGTCTAGGGGGACGGAAGGCTACACCTTC. Its protein product is CAISESRGTEGYTF. This sequence joins TRBV10-3 and TRBJ1-2; D is possibly TRBD1 (6 bases). The V end lost 0 bases, the J end lost 8 bases, and 13 bases lay between the germline ends. Germline V gives CDR1 ENHRY, CDR2 SYGVKD. This CDR3 has 14 amino acids.

The V call is TRBV28, the J call TRBJ1-6; 7 bases agree with TRBD1. The CDR3 extends over 18 amino acids. Unmatched junction bases numbered 16, after V lost 6 bases and J lost 5 bases. Germline V CDR1 and CDR2: MDHEN, SYDVKM. The CDR3: CASRLDRDFSLDNSPLHF. In DNA form, the CDR3 reads TGTGCCAGCAGACTTGACAGGGACTTTTCCCTAGATAATTCACCCCTCCACTTT.

This sequence joins TRBV10-2 and TRBJ1-4; no clear D gene. Trimming cost V 8 bases and J 7 bases, with 14 bases left between them. Germline loops: CDR1 WSHSY, CDR2 SAAADI. The CDR3 loop spans 13 amino acids. The CDR3, as DNA: TGCGCCAGCCAGCGGACGGTTAGTGAAAAACTGTTTTTT. This codes for CASQRTVSEKLFF.

This sequence joins TRBV5-4 and TRBJ1-1, with D tentatively TRBD1 (6 bases). The ends were cut back, 7 bases at V and 3 bases at J, with 16 bases in the middle. The CDR3 sequence is 14 residues long. Germline assignment: CDR1 SGHNT and CDR2 YYREEE (reference sequence). CDR3 in DNA: TGTGCCAGCGGCCAGGGGCAGGGGTACACTGAAGCTTTCTTT. Amino acids: CASGQGQGYTEAFF.

The V gene is TRBV19, the J gene TRBJ1-2, with D perhaps TRBD1 (5 bases). Germline V gives CDR1 LNHDA, CDR2 SQIVND (reference sequence). The CDR3 is made up of 15 amino acids. Trimming removed 5 bases from V and 6 bases from J, with 19 bases in between. CDR3 bases: TGTGCCAGTAGTCGGCAGGGAGGAAAGGTTGATGGCTACACCTTC. It codes for CASSRQGGKVDGYTF.

This clone has a single count. As DNA, the CDR3 is TGCGCCAGCAGCTTGGTTCAGGGGAGGGGAGAGACCCAGTACTTC. Its translation is CASSLVQGRGETQYF. This sequence joins TRBV5-1 and TRBJ2-5; TRBD2 is a possible D gene (7 bases). CDR1 and CDR2 (germline): SGHRS, YFSETQ. Trimming removed 0 bases from V and 4 bases from J, with 13 bases in between. CDR3 size: 15 residues.

The sample holds a few counts of this clone. The rearrangement uses TRBV13 and TRBJ2-1, with TRBD2 as a possible D gene (6 bases). This CDR3 comprises 13 residues. Germline assignment: CDR1 PRHDT and CDR2 FYEKMQ (reference sequence). Trimming left V 5 bases short and J 2 bases short, with 7 bases between. The CDR3 spells CASSRLAYNEQFF. The CDR3 nucleotides read TGTGCCAGCAGCAGACTAGCCTACAATGAGCAGTTCTTC.